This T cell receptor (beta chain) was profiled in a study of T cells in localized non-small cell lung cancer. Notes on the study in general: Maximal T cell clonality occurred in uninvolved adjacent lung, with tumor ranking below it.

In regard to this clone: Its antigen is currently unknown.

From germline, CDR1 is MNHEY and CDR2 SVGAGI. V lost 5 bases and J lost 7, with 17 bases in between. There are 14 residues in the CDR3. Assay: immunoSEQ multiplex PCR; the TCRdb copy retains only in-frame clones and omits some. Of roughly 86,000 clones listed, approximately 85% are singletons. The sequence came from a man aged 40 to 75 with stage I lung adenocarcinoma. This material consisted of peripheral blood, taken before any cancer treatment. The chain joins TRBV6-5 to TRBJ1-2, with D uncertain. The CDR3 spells CASSGTGRGSGYTF. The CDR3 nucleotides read TGTGCCAGCAGTGGAACCGGACGGGGAAGTGGCTACACCTTC.